Below, 27 T cell receptor beta chains from the same sample are listed, as sequenced in a study. Tregs were sorted as CD4+CD25+CD127-/low cells. TCRdb passed the 5' RACE reads through MiXCR, listing each CDR3 protein once. The table lists tens of thousands of distinct CDR3 sequences, 22% of them singletons. The sequenced sample consisted of Tregs sorted from a lymph node. The receptor source for this set is a female donor with breast cancer.

This clonotype was observed at least ten times. This chain joins TRBV9 and TRBJ2-1; D uncertain. Trimming shortened V by 1 base and J by 1 base, and 3 bases separated the two germline ends. The germline CDR1 and CDR2 sequences are SGDLS and YYNGEE. The CDR3 has 13 residues. The CDR3 is CASSVTSYNEQFF. In nucleotides, the CDR3 is TGTGCCAGCAGCGTAACTTCCTACAATGAGCAGTTCTTC.

Points on this clonotype: A single base separates this from a much larger clone, so it may be a read error. The rearrangement uses TRBV5-1 and TRBJ1-1; TRBD1 matches 8 bases. The CDR3 consists of 14 residues. From germline, CDR1 is SGHRS and CDR2 YFSETQ. Unmatched junction bases numbered 3, after V lost 4 bases and J lost 1 base. The chain's CDR3 is CASSIDRGNTEAFF. CDR3 DNA sequence: TGCGCCAGCAGCATTGACAGGGGGAACACTGAAGCTTTCTTT.

The V call is TRBV27, the J call TRBJ2-5, with D possibly matching TRBD2 (6 bases). The CDR3 has 13 residues. With 6 bases removed from V and 3 bases from J, the gap between germline ends came to 11 bases. Per the germline V gene, CDR1 is MNHEY and CDR2 is SMNVEV (reference sequence). CDR3 protein: CASRTGEEETQYF. The DNA for the CDR3 is TGTGCCAGCAGGACGGGGGAAGAAGAGACCCAGTACTTC.

This clonotype was seen a few times. The chain uses TRBV27 and TRBJ2-7; D may be TRBD2 (6 bases). This CDR3 is built from 15 residues. The V end was cut by 8 bases, the J end by 2 bases, with 19 bases between. CDR1 and CDR2 from the germline V gene are MNHEY and SMNVEV (reference sequence). CDR3 in DNA: TGTGCCAGCGGTCCCCCCGGGGGTATTACCTACGAGCAGTACTTC. Translation: CASGPPGGITYEQYF.

This clonotype appeared a few times. V usage is TRBV20-1 and J usage is TRBJ2-4; D possibly corresponds to TRBD2 (5 bases). Germline V CDR1 and CDR2: DFQATT, SNEGSKA (reference sequence). V lost 0 bases, J lost 7 bases, and 10 bases lay in between. The CDR3 totals 13 residues. The CDR3 here is CSARDASLNIQYF. Here the CDR3 DNA reads TGCAGTGCTAGAGACGCTAGCTTGAACATTCAGTACTTC.

This clonotype was detected many times. This rearrangement joins TRBV4-3 to TRBJ2-3; 7 nucleotides align to TRBD1. This CDR3 is 15 amino acids long. CDR1 LGHNA and CDR2 YSLEER come from the germline V gene. V trimming: 4 bases; J trimming: 4 bases; junction bases outside the gene matches: 8. CDR3 loop: CASSPGQAVADTQYF. CDR3 in DNA: TGCGCCAGCAGCCCCGGACAGGCCGTCGCAGATACGCAGTATTTT.

This sequence joins TRBV6-2 or TRBV6-3 and TRBJ1-2; no definite D call. V lost 6 bases, J lost 7 bases, and 18 bases lay in between. Germline CDR1 and CDR2: MNHEY and SVGEGT. The CDR3 consists of 14 residues. CDR3 DNA sequence: TGTGCCAGCAGCCTCGGACGGACGTACGGTGGCTACACCTTC. Translating it yields CASSLGRTYGGYTF.

In its sample, this clonotype was seen a few times. CDR3 amino acids: CASSGPGGGEKLFF. DNA for the CDR3: TGCGCCAGCAGCGGTCCAGGGGGTGGGGAAAAACTGTTTTTT. This chain uses TRBV4-1 with TRBJ1-4; 7 nucleotides agree with TRBD1. The CDR3 contains 14 residues. With 5 bases clipped from V and 8 bases from J, the junction kept 8 bases outside the gene matches. Germline V CDR1 and CDR2: MGHRA, YSYEKL.

A note on this clonotype: This clone may be a read error of a much larger clone one base away. V is TRBV27 and J is TRBJ2-1; D unresolved. The germline V gene has CDR1 MNHEY and CDR2 SMNVEV (reference sequence). The CDR3 length is 17 residues. Trimming took 2 bases from V and 6 from J, leaving 20 bases between them. CDR3 in DNA: TGTGCCAGCAGTTTACTCCTATCCAGCAATCGTATCAATGAGCAGTTCTTC. Its translation: CASSLLLSSNRINEQFF.

This clonotype has just a few counts. The junction shows a germline mismatch at one end, possibly a read error. This sequence joins TRBV5-1 and TRBJ2-7; 14 nucleotides align to TRBD2. The CDR3 loop spans 17 amino acids. The germline V gene has CDR1 SGHRS and CDR2 YFSETQ. The CDR3 here is CASRPGLAGDSSYEQYF. The CDR3 coding sequence is TGTGCCAGCAGGCCGGGACTAGCGGGAGACAGCTCCTACGAGCAGTACTTC.

This clonotype was seen ten or more times. The chain joins TRBV5-5 to TRBJ2-3; 7 positions agree with TRBD1. Germline V gene sequence: CDR1 SGHKS, CDR2 YYEKEE (reference sequence). V dropped 1 base and J dropped 0; count of bases not matched to a gene: 2. The CDR3 is made up of 15 amino acids. The CDR3 coding sequence is TGTGCCAGCAGCTTGCAGGGGGTTAGCACAGATACGCAGTATTTT. Translating gives CASSLQGVSTDTQYF.

This clonotype is medium-sized (0.01 to 0.1%) within its sample. This chain links TRBV6-5 with TRBJ1-1; TRBD1 is a possible D gene (6 bases). CDR1 and CDR2 (germline): MNHEY, SVGAGI. V lost 10 bases, J lost 4 bases, and 16 bases lay in between. The CDR3 loop spans 13 amino acids. The CDR3 DNA reads as TGTGCCACCCAACAGGGCGTCTTCACTGAAGCTTTCTTT. Encoded protein: CATQQGVFTEAFF.

The chain carries TRBV7-9 and TRBJ2-7; the match to TRBD1 covers 8 bases. V lost 5 bases, J lost 5 bases, and 5 bases stayed unmatched. Germline-derived CDR1 and CDR2 are SEHNR and FQNEAQ (reference sequence). This CDR3 region has 13 residues. The CDR3 protein is CASSPTDRDEQYF. DNA of the CDR3: TGTGCCAGCAGCCCTACGGACAGGGACGAGCAGTACTTC.

This clonotype showed up just a few times. This chain connects TRBV30 to TRBJ1-6; 7 bases are shared with TRBD1. The CDR3 covers 17 residues. The V and J ends lost 2 bases and 9 bases, in that order; junction bases with no gene match: 16. Germline assignment: CDR1 GTSNPN and CDR2 SVGIG (reference sequence). This chain's CDR3 is CAWSPPLWQGESSPLHF. The CDR3 bases are TGTGCCTGGAGTCCCCCTTTGTGGCAGGGGGAGAGTTCACCCCTCCACTTT.

By its share, this clonotype is medium-sized. The chain links TRBV6-1 to TRBJ1-5, with 9 positions matching TRBD1. The ends lost 5 bases at V and 6 bases at J; junction bases unmatched: 5. CDR3 length equals 14 residues. Per germline, CDR1 MNHNS and CDR2 SASEGT. The CDR3 bases are TGTGCCAGCAGTCCAGGACAGGGGTTTCAGCCCCAGCATTTT. Translation gives CASSPGQGFQPQHF.

This clonotype was observed at least ten times. The rearrangement links TRBV20-1 to TRBJ2-3, with D unclear. Per germline, CDR1 DFQATT and CDR2 SNEGSKA (reference sequence). The V and J ends lost 7 bases and 5 bases respectively, with 16 bases between them. This CDR3 is built from 13 residues. The CDR3 reads CSGSVRLGDTQYF. CDR3 coding DNA: TGCAGTGGCTCCGTCCGTCTAGGAGATACGCAGTATTTT.

This clonotype was recorded many times. The chain uses TRBV4-3 and TRBJ2-2; D is unclear. Trimming left V 0 bases short and J 6 bases short, with 11 bases between. Germline CDR1 is LGHNA and CDR2 is YSLEER. The CDR3 contains 15 residues. This CDR3 reads CASSQDRKTAGELFF. CDR3 bases: TGCGCCAGCAGCCAAGATCGGAAAACCGCCGGGGAGCTGTTTTTT.

Concerning this clonotype: One base away lies a much larger clone, so this may be a sequencing read error. This chain links TRBV9 with TRBJ2-3; 8 bases map to TRBD2. The CDR3 runs 16 residues. V was pared by 3 bases and J by 5 bases, with 11 bases of the junction left unmatched. Germline V CDR1 and CDR2: SGDLS, YYNGEE. The CDR3, as DNA: TGTGCCAGCAGCGCCGAGGGATTGGCGGGAGGAGATACGCAGTATTTT. This sequence encodes CASSAEGLAGGDTQYF.

Worth noting for this clonotype: A much larger clone differs by one base, so this may be a read error. The V call is TRBV29-1, the J call TRBJ2-3; 13 bases are a match to TRBD2. This CDR3 is 15 amino acids long. V dropped 8 bases and J dropped 4; count of bases not matched to a gene: 9. Germline loops: CDR1 SQVTM, CDR2 ANQGSEA. The CDR3 coding sequence is TGCAGCATCGCAGGGGGACTAGCGGGACCAGATACGCAGTATTTT. Its protein product is CSIAGGLAGPDTQYF.

About this clonotype: At one of its ends the junction is not consistent with the germline gene, which may arise from a read error. V usage is TRBV7-2 and J usage is TRBJ1-1; the match to TRBD1 covers 9 bases. CDR3 length: 17 amino acids. Germline loops: CDR1 SGHTA, CDR2 FQGNSA. CDR3: CASSTDRGLRPNAEAFF. The CDR3 region has the DNA TGTGCCAGCAGCACGGACAGGGGCCTTAGACCGAACGCTGAAGCTTTCTTT.

About this clonotype: A much larger clone lies a single base off, so this may be a read error. V is TRBV4-1 and J is TRBJ1-1; D gene unclear. CDR1 is MGHRA, CDR2 YSYEKL, per germline. The CDR3 has 15 residues. The CDR3 DNA reads as TGCGCCGGCAGTTTCGCGGGGAAGATGAACACTGAAGCTTTCTTT. Translation gives CAGSFAGKMNTEAFF.

This clonotype has a count of ten or more. J is TRBJ2-1 and V is TRBV7-3; 8 bases are shared with TRBD2. Unmatched junction bases numbered 11, after V lost 5 bases and J lost 8 bases. CDR1 and CDR2 (germline): SGHTA, FQGTGA. The length of the CDR3 is 15 residues. The CDR3 nucleotides read TGTGCCAGCAGCCCAACCGGGACTAGATCTTATGAGCAGTTCTTC. It is translated as CASSPTGTRSYEQFF.

V is TRBV28 and J is TRBJ2-7; 9 bases match TRBD2. The CDR3 totals 16 residues. In germline, CDR1 is MDHEN, CDR2 SYDVKM. With 2 bases clipped from V and 0 bases from J, the junction kept 5 bases outside the gene matches. In nucleotides, the CDR3 is TGTGCCAGCAGTTTACTAGCGGGATCAGGCTCCTACGAGCAGTACTTC. Its translation is CASSLLAGSGSYEQYF.

The gene calls are TRBV9 and TRBJ2-1, with TRBD1 identical over 9 bases. The CDR3 consists of 14 residues. Germline V gene lookup returns CDR1 SGDLS and CDR2 YYNGEE. Trimming at V came to 4 bases and at J to 7 bases, leaving 6 bases not matched to a gene. CDR3 sequence (DNA): TGTGCCAGCAGCACAACGGACAGGGGAAATGAGCAGTTCTTC. It specifies CASSTTDRGNEQFF.

This clonotype was counted a few times. The chain links TRBV6-1 to TRBJ1-3; D gene unclear. The V gene's germline CDR1 is MNHNS and CDR2 SASEGT. Trimming removed 6 bases at V and 0 bases at J, with 6 bases between. The CDR3 is 13 residues long. Here the CDR3 DNA reads TGTGCCAGCAGGTTGTCCTCTGGAAACACCATATATTTT. Translation: CASRLSSGNTIYF.

The sample holds a few counts of this clonotype. The chain's CDR3 is CASSPSSSGGLLYNEQFF. In DNA form, the CDR3 reads TGTGCCAGCAGCCCATCGAGTAGCGGAGGACTCTTATACAATGAGCAGTTCTTC. The chain uses TRBV3-1 and TRBJ2-1; possible D gene TRBD2, 6 bases. V lost 4 bases to trimming and J lost 4 bases, with 23 bases between them. The CDR3 length is 18 residues. Germline values: CDR1 LGHDT, CDR2 YNNKEL (reference sequence).

This chain uses TRBV6-5 with TRBJ2-7; 9 bases agree with TRBD1. V lost 9 bases and J lost 2; bases outside the gene matches: 17. The CDR3 totals 17 residues. Germline loops: CDR1 MNHEY, CDR2 SVGAGI. CDR3: CARRPYHSGQGTYEQYF. The DNA for the CDR3 is TGTGCCAGACGCCCGTACCATTCCGGACAGGGGACCTACGAGCAGTACTTC.